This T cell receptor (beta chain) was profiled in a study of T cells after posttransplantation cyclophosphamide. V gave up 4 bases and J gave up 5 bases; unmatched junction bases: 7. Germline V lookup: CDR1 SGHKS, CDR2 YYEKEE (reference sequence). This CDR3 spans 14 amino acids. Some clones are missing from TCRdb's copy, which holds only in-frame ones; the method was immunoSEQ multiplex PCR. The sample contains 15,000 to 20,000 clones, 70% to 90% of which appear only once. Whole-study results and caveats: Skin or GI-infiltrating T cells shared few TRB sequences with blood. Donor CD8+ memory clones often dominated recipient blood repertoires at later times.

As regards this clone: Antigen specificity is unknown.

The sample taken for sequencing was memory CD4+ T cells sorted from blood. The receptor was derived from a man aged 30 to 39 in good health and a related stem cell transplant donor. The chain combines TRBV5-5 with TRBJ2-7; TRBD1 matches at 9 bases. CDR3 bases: TGTGCCAGCAGCCTGAACAGGGGGCGCAACGAGCAGTACTTC. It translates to CASSLNRGRNEQYF.